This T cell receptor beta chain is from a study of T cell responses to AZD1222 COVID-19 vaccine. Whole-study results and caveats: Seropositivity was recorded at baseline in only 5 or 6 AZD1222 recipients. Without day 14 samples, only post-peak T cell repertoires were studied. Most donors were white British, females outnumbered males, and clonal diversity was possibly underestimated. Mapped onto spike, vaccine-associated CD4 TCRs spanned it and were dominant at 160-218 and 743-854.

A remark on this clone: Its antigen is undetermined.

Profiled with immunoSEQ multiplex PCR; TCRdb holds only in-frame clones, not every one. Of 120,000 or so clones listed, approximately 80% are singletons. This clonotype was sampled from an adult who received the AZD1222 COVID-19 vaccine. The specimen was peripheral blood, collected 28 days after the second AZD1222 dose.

CDR3 sequence reads: CASTDRGRNEKLFF. Here the CDR3 DNA reads TGTGCCAGCACCGACCGGGGCCGTAATGAAAAACTGTTTTTT. This chain connects TRBV28 to TRBJ1-4, with D perhaps TRBD1 (5 bases). Germline loops: CDR1 MDHEN, CDR2 SYDVKM. This CDR3 spans 14 amino acids. V gave up 7 bases and J gave up 4 bases, with 13 bases separating them.